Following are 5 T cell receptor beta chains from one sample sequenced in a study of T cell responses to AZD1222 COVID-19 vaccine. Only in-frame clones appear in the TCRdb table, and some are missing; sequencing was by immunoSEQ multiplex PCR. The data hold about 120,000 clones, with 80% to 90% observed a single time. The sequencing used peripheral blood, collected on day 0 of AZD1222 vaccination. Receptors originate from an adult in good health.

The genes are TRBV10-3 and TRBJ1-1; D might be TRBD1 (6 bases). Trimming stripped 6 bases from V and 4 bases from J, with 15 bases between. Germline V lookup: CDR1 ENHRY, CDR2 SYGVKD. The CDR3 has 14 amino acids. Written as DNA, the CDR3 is TGTGCCATCAGCCCTAGTCAGGGGAGCACTGAAGCTTTCTTT. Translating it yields CAISPSQGSTEAFF.

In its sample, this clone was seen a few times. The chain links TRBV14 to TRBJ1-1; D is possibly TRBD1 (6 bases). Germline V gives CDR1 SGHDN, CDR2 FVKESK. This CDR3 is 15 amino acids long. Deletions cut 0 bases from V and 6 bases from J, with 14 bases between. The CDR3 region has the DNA TGTGCCAGCAGCCAAGATCTAGGGGGTGGTTCTGAAGCTTTCTTT. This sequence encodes CASSQDLGGGSEAFF.

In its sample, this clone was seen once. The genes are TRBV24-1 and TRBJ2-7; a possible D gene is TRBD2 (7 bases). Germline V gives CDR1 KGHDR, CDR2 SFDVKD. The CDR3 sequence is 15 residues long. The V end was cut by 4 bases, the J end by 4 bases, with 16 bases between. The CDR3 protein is CATSEAGTREYEQYF. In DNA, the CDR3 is TGTGCCACCAGTGAAGCGGGGACACGCGAATACGAGCAGTACTTC.

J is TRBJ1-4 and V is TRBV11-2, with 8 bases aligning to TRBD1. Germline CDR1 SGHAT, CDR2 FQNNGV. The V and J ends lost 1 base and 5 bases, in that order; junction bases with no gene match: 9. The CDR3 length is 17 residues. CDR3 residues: CASSLGLGQGRNEKLFF. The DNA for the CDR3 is TGTGCCAGCAGCTTAGGCCTAGGACAGGGCCGGAATGAAAAACTGTTTTTT. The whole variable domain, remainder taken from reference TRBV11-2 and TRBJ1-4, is EAGVAQSPRYKIIEKRQSVAFWCNPISGHATLYWYQQILGQGPKLLIQFQNNGVVDDSQLPKDRFSAERLKGVDSTLKIQPAKLEDSAVYLCASSLGLGQGRNEKLFFGSGTQLSVL.

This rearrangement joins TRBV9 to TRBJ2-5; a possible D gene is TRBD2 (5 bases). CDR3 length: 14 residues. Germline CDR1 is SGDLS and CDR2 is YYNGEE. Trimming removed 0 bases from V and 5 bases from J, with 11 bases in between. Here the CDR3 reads CASSVGYRGETQYF. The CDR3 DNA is TGTGCCAGCAGCGTAGGATACCGCGGGGAGACCCAGTACTTC.